The rows below give T cell receptor beta chains drawn from one sample of a study of control samples from healthy donors and cancer patients. Method: immunoSEQ multiplex PCR; TCRdb's copy keeps in-frame clones and lacks some. The sample includes roughly 86,000 clones, less than 95% seen only once; the top ten take over 3%. The sequencing sample was made of blood. The receptors derive from a woman in her late teens or twenties in good health. CDR3s include the opening cysteine and the closing phenylalanine or tryptophan. The D gene is left open where the match is weak. The size entry is marked missing in some rows and otherwise reads once, few, many or a size class.

len: 12
v_gene: TRBV7-9
d_gene: .
j_gene: TRBJ1-4
abundance: .
CDR3nt: TGTGCCAGCAGCCTAAAGGACGAAAAACTGTTTTTT
CDR3aa: CASSLKDEKLFF

len: 15
v_gene: TRBV18
d_gene: TRBD1
j_gene: TRBJ2-1
abundance: .
CDR3nt: TGTGCCAGCTCACCCCCGGGACAGAGATACAATGAGCAGTTCTTC
CDR3aa: CASSPPGQRYNEQFF

len: 13
v_gene: TRBV20-1
d_gene: .
j_gene: TRBJ2-7
abundance: once
CDR3nt: TGCAGTGCTAGTGAGGGGGTTCGTCACGAGCAGTACTTC
CDR3aa: CSASEGVRHEQYF

len: 18
v_gene: TRBV6-2/TRBV6-3
d_gene: TRBD1
j_gene: TRBJ2-7
abundance: .
CDR3nt: TGTGCCAGCAGTTCCAACCCACCGACAGGGCCCCACTCCTACGAGCAGTACTTC
CDR3aa: CASSSNPPTGPHSYEQYF

len: 15
v_gene: TRBV10-1
d_gene: TRBD2
j_gene: TRBJ2-5
abundance: .
CDR3nt: TGCGCCAGCAGTGAGTTAGCGGGGGCAAGGGAGACCCAGTACTTC
CDR3aa: CASSELAGARETQYF

len: 13
v_gene: TRBV25-1
d_gene: .
j_gene: TRBJ1-1
abundance: .
CDR3nt: TGTGCCAGCGACTGGGGTGGGGGCACTGAAGCTTTCTTT
CDR3aa: CASDWGGGTEAFF

len: 14
v_gene: TRBV15
d_gene: .
j_gene: TRBJ2-2
abundance: once
CDR3nt: TGTGCCACCAGCAGAGATGTTGGCACCGGGGAGCTGTTTTTT
CDR3aa: CATSRDVGTGELFF

len: 17
v_gene: TRBV6-1
d_gene: .
j_gene: TRBJ1-1
abundance: once
CDR3nt: TGTGCCAGCAGTGGCGGACCAGGGGAGATAAGAAACACTGAAGCTTTCTTT
CDR3aa: CASSGGPGEIRNTEAFF

len: 11
v_gene: TRBV18
d_gene: .
j_gene: TRBJ2-1
abundance: .
CDR3nt: TGTGCCAGCTCCGTCGGGGGAGAGCAGTTCTTC
CDR3aa: CASSVGGEQFF

len: 15
v_gene: TRBV5-1
d_gene: .
j_gene: TRBJ1-4
abundance: .
CDR3nt: TGCGCCAGCAGCGTGACGGGAGCAACTAATGAAAAACTGTTTTTT
CDR3aa: CASSVTGATNEKLFF

len: 14
v_gene: TRBV6-6
d_gene: TRBD1
j_gene: TRBJ1-3
abundance: .
CDR3nt: TGTGCCAGCAAACAGGGGTACGCTGGAAACACCATATATTTT
CDR3aa: CASKQGYAGNTIYF

len: 13
v_gene: TRBV2
d_gene: .
j_gene: TRBJ1-1
abundance: .
CDR3nt: TGTGCCAGCAGTGATCGGTTTAACACTGAAGCTTTCTTT
CDR3aa: CASSDRFNTEAFF

len: 13
v_gene: TRBV7-2
d_gene: .
j_gene: TRBJ2-1
abundance: .
CDR3nt: TGTGCCAGCAGCCAATCTAGCGCCAATGAGCAGTTCTTC
CDR3aa: CASSQSSANEQFF

len: 15
v_gene: TRBV7-9
d_gene: TRBD1
j_gene: TRBJ1-1
abundance: .
CDR3nt: TGTGCCAGCAGCTTAGCGTCGGGACAGGGAACTGAAGCTTTCTTT
CDR3aa: CASSLASGQGTEAFF

len: 14
v_gene: TRBV2
d_gene: TRBD1
j_gene: TRBJ1-2
abundance: .
CDR3nt: TGTGCCAGCACCAGGACAGGGGAAGTCTATGGCTACACCTTC
CDR3aa: CASTRTGEVYGYTF

len: 13
v_gene: TRBV12-3/TRBV12-4
d_gene: .
j_gene: TRBJ2-7
abundance: .
CDR3nt: TGTGCCAGCAGTTTCTTCGACTCCCAGGAGCAGTACTTC
CDR3aa: CASSFFDSQEQYF

len: 15
v_gene: TRBV6-4
d_gene: .
j_gene: TRBJ1-4
abundance: few
CDR3nt: TGTGCCAGCAGTGACGTGGCAGCAACTAATGAAAAACTGTTTTTT
CDR3aa: CASSDVAATNEKLFF

len: 15
v_gene: TRBV6-5
d_gene: .
j_gene: TRBJ1-6
abundance: .
CDR3nt: TGTGCCAGTCAACTCACGGAGACAGGCGCCTCACCCCTCCACTTT
CDR3aa: CASQLTETGASPLHF

len: 14
v_gene: TRBV5-4
d_gene: .
j_gene: TRBJ1-2
abundance: few
CDR3nt: TGTGCCAGCAGACCTGGGGGGGCCGGCTATGGCTACACCTTC
CDR3aa: CASRPGGAGYGYTF

len: 15
v_gene: TRBV7-9
d_gene: TRBD2
j_gene: TRBJ2-7
abundance: once
CDR3nt: TGTGCCAGCAGCTCAGCGGGGGGGCTGCCCTACGAGCAGTACTTC
CDR3aa: CASSSAGGLPYEQYF

len: 15
v_gene: TRBV13
d_gene: .
j_gene: TRBJ2-7
abundance: once
CDR3nt: TGTGCCAGCAGCTCCCGGGGCCCGAACTCCTACGAGCAGTACTTC
CDR3aa: CASSSRGPNSYEQYF

len: 16
v_gene: TRBV19
d_gene: .
j_gene: TRBJ1-6
abundance: once
CDR3nt: TGTGCCAGTAGTATGAGACAGAGCTCCTATAATTCACCCCTCCACTTT
CDR3aa: CASSMRQSSYNSPLHF

len: 15
v_gene: TRBV9
d_gene: TRBD1
j_gene: TRBJ2-7
abundance: .
CDR3nt: TGTGCCAGCAGCCCACAAACAGGGGTATGGGACGAGCAGTACTTC
CDR3aa: CASSPQTGVWDEQYF

len: 14
v_gene: TRBV27
d_gene: .
j_gene: TRBJ1-2
abundance: .
CDR3nt: TGTGCCAGCAGTTTAAAAGGTGGATTGCATGGCTACACCTTC
CDR3aa: CASSLKGGLHGYTF

len: 15
v_gene: TRBV7-3
d_gene: .
j_gene: TRBJ2-7
abundance: .
CDR3nt: TGTGCCAGCAGCCTCCAACACGGGCCATTATACGAGCAGTACTTC
CDR3aa: CASSLQHGPLYEQYF

len: 15
v_gene: TRBV5-1
d_gene: .
j_gene: TRBJ1-4
abundance: .
CDR3nt: TGCGCCAGCAGCCGGGGGGCCGCAACTAATGAAAAACTGTTTTTT
CDR3aa: CASSRGAATNEKLFF

len: 16
v_gene: TRBV4-1
d_gene: .
j_gene: TRBJ2-7
abundance: .
CDR3nt: TGCGCCAGCAGCCAAGAAAGGAGGGGGAGCTCCTACGAGCAGTACTTC
CDR3aa: CASSQERRGSSYEQYF

len: 14
v_gene: TRBV6-5
d_gene: .
j_gene: TRBJ1-1
abundance: .
CDR3nt: TGTGCCAGCAGTTCCGGGTTCATGAACACTGAAGCTTTCTTT
CDR3aa: CASSSGFMNTEAFF

len: 15
v_gene: TRBV2
d_gene: TRBD2
j_gene: TRBJ2-7
abundance: .
CDR3nt: TGTGCCAGCAGTGAGACAGCGGGGGTCGGTTACGAGCAGTACTTC
CDR3aa: CASSETAGVGYEQYF

len: 13
v_gene: TRBV25-1
d_gene: .
j_gene: TRBJ1-3
abundance: .
CDR3nt: TGTGCCAGCAGTGATCAGGGCCTCAACACCATATATTTT
CDR3aa: CASSDQGLNTIYF

len: 15
v_gene: TRBV7-2
d_gene: .
j_gene: TRBJ1-6
abundance: .
CDR3nt: TGTGCCAGCAGCTTATTCAGGGTCGGAAATTCACCCCTCCACTTT
CDR3aa: CASSLFRVGNSPLHF

len: 15
v_gene: TRBV15
d_gene: .
j_gene: TRBJ1-2
abundance: once
CDR3nt: TGTGCCACCAGCAGAGAGGACAGCTACTCCTATGGCTACACCTTC
CDR3aa: CATSREDSYSYGYTF

len: 16
v_gene: TRBV11-2
d_gene: TRBD1
j_gene: TRBJ1-1
abundance: .
CDR3nt: TGTGCCAGCAGCTTACCCCGACAGGGGGCAAACACTGAAGCTTTCTTT
CDR3aa: CASSLPRQGANTEAFF

len: 13
v_gene: TRBV2
d_gene: .
j_gene: TRBJ1-1
abundance: .
CDR3nt: TGTGCCAGCAGTGAACTGCTCCTCCCTGAAGCTTTCTTT
CDR3aa: CASSELLLPEAFF

len: 13
v_gene: TRBV7-9
d_gene: .
j_gene: TRBJ2-7
abundance: .
CDR3nt: TGTGCCAGCAGCTTAGATGGGGGGTACGAGCAGTACTTC
CDR3aa: CASSLDGGYEQYF

len: 12
v_gene: TRBV6-5
d_gene: .
j_gene: TRBJ1-1
abundance: .
CDR3nt: TGTGCCAGCAGTCCGAAGAACACTGAAGCTTTCTTT
CDR3aa: CASSPKNTEAFF

len: 15
v_gene: TRBV10-1
d_gene: TRBD2
j_gene: TRBJ2-7
abundance: .
CDR3nt: TGCGCCAGCAGTGAGTCGTCTAGCGGTCACTACGAGCAGTACTTC
CDR3aa: CASSESSSGHYEQYF

len: 17
v_gene: TRBV6-6
d_gene: TRBD2
j_gene: TRBJ2-1
abundance: .
CDR3nt: TGTGCCAGCAGTCCTCGGACTAGCGGGGGGTTCTACAATGAGCAGTTCTTC
CDR3aa: CASSPRTSGGFYNEQFF

len: 15
v_gene: TRBV7-2
d_gene: TRBD2
j_gene: TRBJ2-1
abundance: .
CDR3nt: TGTGCCAGCAGCTTCAGCGGGGGGGCGGGAAATGAGCAGTTCTTC
CDR3aa: CASSFSGGAGNEQFF